This T cell receptor beta chain originates from a study of T-cell reconstitution after alpha-beta-depleted transplantation in children. V trimming: 0 bases; J trimming: 4 bases; junction bases outside the gene matches: 10. Looked up from germline, CDR1 is DFQATT and CDR2 is SNEGSKA (reference sequence). The length of the CDR3 is 16 residues. This clonotype was recorded at least ten times. It was with unique molecular identifiers that the TCRbeta library was prepared. TCRdb redid the calling of the PCR reads with MiXCR, one entry per CDR3 protein. The table includes hundreds of thousands of distinct CDR3 sequences, around 17% detected once.

The sample consisted of PBMCs from the stem cell graft donor, taken from the stem cell graft. The clonotype was recovered from a human donor who donated a stem cell graft to a child with acute myeloid leukemia. The V call is TRBV20-1, the J call TRBJ1-2; 8 positions match TRBD1. CDR3 loop: CSAREPRTGQLYGYTF. The CDR3 DNA sequence: TGCAGTGCTAGAGAACCTAGGACAGGGCAACTCTATGGCTACACCTTC.